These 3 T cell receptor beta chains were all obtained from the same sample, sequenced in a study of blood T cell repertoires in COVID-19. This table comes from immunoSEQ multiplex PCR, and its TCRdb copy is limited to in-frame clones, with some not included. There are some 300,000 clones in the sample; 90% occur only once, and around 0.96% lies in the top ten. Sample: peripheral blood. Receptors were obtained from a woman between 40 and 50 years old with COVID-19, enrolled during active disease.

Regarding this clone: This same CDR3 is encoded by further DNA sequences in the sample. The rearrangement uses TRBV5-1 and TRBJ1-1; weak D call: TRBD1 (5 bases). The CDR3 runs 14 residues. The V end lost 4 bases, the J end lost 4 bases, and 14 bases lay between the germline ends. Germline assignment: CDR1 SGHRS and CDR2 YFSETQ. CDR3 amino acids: CASSPGPGGTEAFF. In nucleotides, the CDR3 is TGCGCCAGCAGCCCTGGGCCCGGGGGCACTGAAGCTTTCTTT.

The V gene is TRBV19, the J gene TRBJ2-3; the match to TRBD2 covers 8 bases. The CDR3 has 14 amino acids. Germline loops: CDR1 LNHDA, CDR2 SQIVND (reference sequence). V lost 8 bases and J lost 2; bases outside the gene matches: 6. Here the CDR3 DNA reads TGTGCCAGTTGCGGGAGGCTCAACACAGATACGCAGTATTTT. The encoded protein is CASCGRLNTDTQYF.

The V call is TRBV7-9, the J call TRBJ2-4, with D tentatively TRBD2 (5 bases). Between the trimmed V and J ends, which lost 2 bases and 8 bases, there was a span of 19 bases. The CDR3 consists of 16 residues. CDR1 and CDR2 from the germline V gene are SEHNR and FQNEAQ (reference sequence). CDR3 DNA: TGTGCCAGCAGCTTACCCAAAGGACGGGGTGTGGACATTCAGTACTTC. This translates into CASSLPKGRGVDIQYF.